This entry lists 13 T cell receptor beta chains sequenced from one sample in a study of blood T cells in healthy people across ages. PCR was performed a second time for roughly 7 to 12 cycles using a sample-barcoded 5' primer and a J-beta primer mix. TCRdb processed the 5' RACE reads anew with MiXCR; each CDR3 protein has one entry. Of 800,000 to 950,000 distinct CDR3 sequences in the sample, about 29% were seen once. This sample also appeared in a second study, on T cells of mothers and their children.

Sequencing was performed on blood. Receptors were obtained from a woman aged 40 to 55 in good health.

Only a few counts were recorded for this clonotype. This chain joins TRBV15 and TRBJ2-7; 9 bases agree with TRBD1. The V and J ends lost 3 bases and 7 bases, in that order; junction bases with no gene match: 7. CDR3 size: 14 residues. Germline CDR1 and CDR2: LNHNV and YYDKDF (reference sequence). The CDR3 is CATSRVQGANEQYF. In DNA form, the CDR3 reads TGTGCCACCAGCAGGGTACAGGGGGCCAATGAGCAGTACTTC.

This clonotype was picked up a small number of times. One junction end disagrees with the germline gene, perhaps due to a read error. V is TRBV4-3 and J is TRBJ2-7, with 8 bases that match TRBD2. There are 16 residues in the CDR3. Per the germline V gene, CDR1 is LGHNA and CDR2 is YSLEER. CDR3 DNA: TGCGCCAGTAGCCAAACAGCAGCGGGGGCCTCCTACGAGCAGTACTTC. As protein: CASSQTAAGASYEQYF.

This clonotype was picked up many times. In DNA, the CDR3 is TGCAGTGCTAGAGACACAGGTGGAGGGTCTAGGGAGCAGTACTTC. Translating it yields CSARDTGGGSREQYF. This chain uses TRBV20-1 with TRBJ2-7, with a possible D match to TRBD2 (6 bases). Per germline, CDR1 DFQATT and CDR2 SNEGSKA (reference sequence). This CDR3 region has 15 residues. Trimming removed 0 bases from V and 7 bases from J, with 19 bases in between.

V gene TRBV4-3 combines with J gene TRBJ2-3; 7 nucleotides match TRBD2. The trim removed 0 bases at V and 4 bases at J, leaving 4 bases unmatched. Germline CDR1 LGHNA, CDR2 YSLEER. The CDR3 consists of 15 residues. In DNA form, the CDR3 reads TGCGCCAGCAGCCAAGATCTGGCGGGAGCAGATACGCAGTATTTT. This encodes CASSQDLAGADTQYF.

This clonotype was seen ten or more times. This chain joins TRBV7-9 and TRBJ2-5; perhaps TRBD2 as D (5 bases). Germline CDR1 and CDR2: SEHNR and FQNEAQ (reference sequence). V lost 5 bases and J 2 bases, leaving 24 bases between the germline ends. The CDR3 sequence is 18 residues long. The DNA for the CDR3 is TGTGCCAGCAGCGGAGAAGGACTTTACCCCGCTTCACAAGAGACCCAGTACTTC. Protein product: CASSGEGLYPASQETQYF. Variable domain in full (rest from reference TRBV7-9 and TRBJ2-5): DTGVSQNPRHKITKRGQNVTFRCDPISEHNRLYWYRQTLGQGPEFLTYFQNEAQLEKSRLLSDRFSAERPKGSFSTLEIQRTEQGDSAMYLCASSGEGLYPASQETQYFGPGTRLLVL.

This chain links TRBV5-8 with TRBJ1-5; the D gene is possibly TRBD1 (5 bases). CDR1 is SGHTS, CDR2 YDEGEE, per germline. Trimming stripped 3 bases from V and 2 bases from J, with 12 bases between. The CDR3 extends over 15 amino acids. CDR3 nucleotides: TGTGCCAGCAGCTCGGGAGGGGAAGGCAATCAGCCCCAGCATTTT. It specifies CASSSGGEGNQPQHF. The full variable domain, in which reference TRBV5-8 and TRBJ1-5 provide the parts outside the CDR3, is EAGVTQSPTHLIKTRGQQATLRCSPISGHTSVYWYQQALGLGLQFLLWYDEGEERNRGNFPPRFSGRQFPNYSSELNVNALELEDSALYLCASSSGGEGNQPQHFGDGTRLSIL.

The V call is TRBV5-1, the J call TRBJ2-7; D unresolved. The DNA end favors TRBJ2-5, so the J call may be wrong. This CDR3 comprises 13 residues. Germline-derived CDR1 and CDR2 are SGHRS and YFSETQ. The CDR3 loop reads CASRAYSEETQYF. DNA of the CDR3: TGCGCCAGCAGGGCGTACAGCGAAGAGACCCAGTACTTC.

Only a few counts were recorded for this clonotype. V usage is TRBV5-4 and J usage is TRBJ2-4; the match to TRBD1 covers 11 bases. Germline V CDR1 and CDR2: SGHNT, YYREEE (reference sequence). Losses at the gene ends were 0 bases for V and 6 bases for J; bases not matched to a gene: 5. This CDR3 contains 16 residues. The CDR3 loop is CASSLGGGQGVNIQYF. The CDR3 bases are TGTGCCAGCAGCTTGGGGGGGGGACAGGGGGTAAACATTCAGTACTTC.

This sequence joins TRBV27 and TRBJ2-1; unclear D gene. CDR3 length: 13 residues. The germline CDR1 and CDR2 sequences are MNHEY and SMNVEV (reference sequence). V was shortened by 7 bases and J by 4 bases, with 11 bases between the two germline ends. In DNA form, the CDR3 reads TGTGCCAGCATTTCCAGAGATTACAATGAGCAGTTCTTC. This codes for CASISRDYNEQFF.

This clonotype has a count of ten or more. The chain uses TRBV4-1 and TRBJ2-5, with D uncertain. The CDR3 totals 14 residues. Per germline, CDR1 MGHRA and CDR2 YSYEKL. With 0 bases removed from V and 6 bases from J, the gap between germline ends came to 11 bases. CDR3 sequence reads: CASSQDRGGQTQYF. In nucleotides, the CDR3 is TGCGCCAGCAGCCAAGATCGTGGTGGGCAGACCCAGTACTTC.

This sequence joins TRBV2 and TRBJ1-4; D is uncertain. Germline CDR1 and CDR2: SNHLY and FYNNEI. V was trimmed by 6 bases and J by 4 bases, leaving 15 bases between them. The CDR3 is 15 residues long. CDR3 residues: CASRAGRLYNEKLFF. The DNA for the CDR3 is TGTGCCAGCAGGGCCGGCAGACTATATAATGAAAAACTGTTTTTT.

This clonotype was seen repeatedly, ten times or more. The chain combines TRBV7-3 with TRBJ2-1; 10 nucleotides line up with TRBD2. V gave up 2 bases and J gave up 14 bases; unmatched junction bases: 9. The germline CDR1 and CDR2 sequences are SGHTA and FQGTGA. The CDR3 extends over 14 amino acids. CDR3 coding DNA: TGTGCCAGCAGCTTAGACCTAGCGGGGGATCGGAAGTTCTTC. Its translation is CASSLDLAGDRKFF.

J is TRBJ2-1 and V is TRBV30; 9 nucleotides match TRBD2. V dropped 2 bases and J dropped 1; count of bases not matched to a gene: 6. This CDR3 is 16 amino acids long. CDR1 and CDR2 from the germline V gene are GTSNPN and SVGIG (reference sequence). The CDR3 protein is CAWSTMTSGSYNEQFF. The CDR3 bases are TGTGCCTGGAGTACCATGACTAGCGGATCCTACAATGAGCAGTTCTTC.